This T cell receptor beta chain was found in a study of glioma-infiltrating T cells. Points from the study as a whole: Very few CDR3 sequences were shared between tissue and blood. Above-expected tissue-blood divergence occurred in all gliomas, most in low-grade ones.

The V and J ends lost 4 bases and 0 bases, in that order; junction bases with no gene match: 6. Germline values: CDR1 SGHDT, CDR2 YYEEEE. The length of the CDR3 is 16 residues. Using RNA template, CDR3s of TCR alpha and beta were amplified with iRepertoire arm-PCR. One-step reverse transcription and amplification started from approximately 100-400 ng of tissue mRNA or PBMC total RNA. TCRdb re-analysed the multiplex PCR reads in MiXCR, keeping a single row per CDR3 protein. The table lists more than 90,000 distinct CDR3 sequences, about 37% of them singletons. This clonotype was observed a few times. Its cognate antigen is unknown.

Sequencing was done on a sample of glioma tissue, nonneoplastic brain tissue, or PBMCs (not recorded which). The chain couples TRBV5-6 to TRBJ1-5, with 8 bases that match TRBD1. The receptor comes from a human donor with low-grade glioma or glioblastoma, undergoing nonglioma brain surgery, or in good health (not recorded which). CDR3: CASSQTGAFSNQPQHF. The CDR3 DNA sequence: TGTGCCAGCAGCCAGACAGGGGCTTTTAGCAATCAGCCCCAGCATTTT.